The entry that follows covers one TCR beta chain sequence. Its cognate antigen is unknown. The PCR ran on 60 Vbeta and 13 Jbeta primers. The data were produced by immunoSEQ multiplex PCR, yet TCRdb's version contains in-frame clones alone and is incomplete. The table shows some 59,000 clones, with approximately 77% occurring only once. Per the germline V gene, CDR1 is SGHTA and CDR2 is FQGTGA. The germline V and J ends were trimmed by 5 bases and 0 bases, with 11 bases remaining between them. CDR3 length: 15 amino acids. The sample comes from a study of cytomegalovirus exposure and HLA in healthy donors. Regarding the study as a whole: Judged likely to be a sequencing artifact was a cluster of highly shared sequence variants. The classifier was said to identify cytomegalovirus status with high specificity and sensitivity. Follow-up analysis later connected one missense variant in DCLRE1C with trimming of TCR beta V- and J-genes. Across all donors, roughly uniform sequencing depth was an assumption of the presence/absence analyses.

The J gene is TRBJ1-3, the V gene TRBV7-3; the D gene is possibly TRBD1 (5 bases). This receptor was obtained from a woman in her late teens or twenties in good health and CMV-seronegative. The sequencing sample was made of PBMCs. CDR3 DNA: TGTGCCAGCAGCCCGGGGGTAGGCTCTGGAAACACCATATATTTT. This gives the protein CASSPGVGSGNTIYF.